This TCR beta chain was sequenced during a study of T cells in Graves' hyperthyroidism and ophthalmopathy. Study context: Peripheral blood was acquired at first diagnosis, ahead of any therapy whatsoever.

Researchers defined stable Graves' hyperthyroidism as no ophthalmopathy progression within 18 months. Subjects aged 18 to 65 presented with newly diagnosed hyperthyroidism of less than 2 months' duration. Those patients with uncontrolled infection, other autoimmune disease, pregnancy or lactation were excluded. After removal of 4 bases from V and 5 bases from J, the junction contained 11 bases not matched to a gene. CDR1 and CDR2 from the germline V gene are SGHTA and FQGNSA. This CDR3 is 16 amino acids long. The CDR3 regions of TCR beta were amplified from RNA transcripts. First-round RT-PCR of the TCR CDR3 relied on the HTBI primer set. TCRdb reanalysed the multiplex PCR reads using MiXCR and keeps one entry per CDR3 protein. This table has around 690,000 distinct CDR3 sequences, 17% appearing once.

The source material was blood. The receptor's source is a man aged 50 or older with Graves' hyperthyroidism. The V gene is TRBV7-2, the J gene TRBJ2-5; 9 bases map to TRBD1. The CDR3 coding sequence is TGTGCCAGCAGCTCGGTGGGGACAGGGATCAAGGAGACCCAGTACTTC. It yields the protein CASSSVGTGIKETQYF.